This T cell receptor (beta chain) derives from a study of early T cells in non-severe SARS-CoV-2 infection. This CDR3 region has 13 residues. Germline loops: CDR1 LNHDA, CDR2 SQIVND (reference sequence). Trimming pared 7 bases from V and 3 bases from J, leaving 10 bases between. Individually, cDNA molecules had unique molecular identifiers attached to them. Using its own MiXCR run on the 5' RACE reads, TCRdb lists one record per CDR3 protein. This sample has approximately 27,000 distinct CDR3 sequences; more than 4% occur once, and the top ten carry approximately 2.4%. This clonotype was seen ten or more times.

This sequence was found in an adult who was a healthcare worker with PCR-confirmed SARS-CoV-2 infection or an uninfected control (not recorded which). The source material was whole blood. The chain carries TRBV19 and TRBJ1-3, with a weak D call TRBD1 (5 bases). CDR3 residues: CASNEGIGNTIYF. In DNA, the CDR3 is TGTGCCAGTAACGAGGGGATTGGAAACACCATATATTTT.